These T cell receptor beta chains were read from a single sample in a study of shared clonotypes between healthy human individuals. The table came from immunoSEQ multiplex PCR; TCRdb's copy has only in-frame clones and leaves some out. Of some 680,000 clones detected, more than 70% appear once; the ten largest clones hold 1.5% to 2%. What was sequenced was memory CD4+ T cells sorted from blood. The receptor source for this set is a woman aged 30 to 39 in good health. CDR3s include the opening cysteine and the closing phenylalanine or tryptophan. Fields, in order: J gene, V gene, clone size, D gene, CDR3 DNA, CDR3 protein. A D gene is named only where the DNA matches it firmly. The size entry is marked missing in some rows and otherwise reads once, few, many or a size class.

j_gene: TRBJ1-1; v_gene: TRBV2; abundance: -; d_gene: -; CDR3nt: TGTGCCAGCAGTGAAGATCCGGAGAAAGCTTTCTTT; CDR3aa: CASSEDPEKAFF
j_gene: TRBJ2-2; v_gene: TRBV29-1; abundance: -; d_gene: -; CDR3nt: TGCAGCGTTGAAGATAGGGCCTCAAGTCGGCTGTTTTTT; CDR3aa: CSVEDRASSRLFF
j_gene: TRBJ2-7; v_gene: TRBV7-3; abundance: -; d_gene: TRBD1; CDR3nt: TGTGCCAGCAGCTCCGTAGGGGGCCACGAGCAGTACTTC; CDR3aa: CASSSVGGHEQYF
j_gene: TRBJ1-5; v_gene: TRBV5-1; abundance: -; d_gene: -; CDR3nt: TGCGCCAGCAGCTGGACCGGGGGGAAGGATCAGCCCCAGCATTTT; CDR3aa: CASSWTGGKDQPQHF
j_gene: TRBJ2-7; v_gene: TRBV19; abundance: -; d_gene: TRBD1; CDR3nt: TGTGCCAGTAGTCAAAGGGGGCACTCCTACGAGCAGTACTTC; CDR3aa: CASSQRGHSYEQYF
j_gene: TRBJ1-3; v_gene: TRBV11-3; abundance: -; d_gene: -; CDR3nt: TGTGCCAGCAGCTCCGGGACCGCGGGAAACACCATATATTTT; CDR3aa: CASSSGTAGNTIYF
j_gene: TRBJ2-2; v_gene: TRBV9; abundance: -; d_gene: TRBD2; CDR3nt: TGTGCCAGCAGCCCCACCCCCGGGACTAGAACCGGGGAGCTGTTTTTT; CDR3aa: CASSPTPGTRTGELFF
j_gene: TRBJ1-1; v_gene: TRBV11-3; abundance: once; d_gene: -; CDR3nt: TGTGCCAGCAGCCCGCAGGGGTACACTGAAGCTTTCTTT; CDR3aa: CASSPQGYTEAFF
j_gene: TRBJ1-2; v_gene: TRBV19; abundance: -; d_gene: -; CDR3nt: TGTGCCAGTAGTCGAAAACTCTGGGCGGACTATGGCTACACCTTC; CDR3aa: CASSRKLWADYGYTF
j_gene: TRBJ2-2; v_gene: TRBV19; abundance: -; d_gene: -; CDR3nt: TGTGCCAGTAAGTTTGCAGGAGCTAAGAACACCGGGGAGCTGTTTTTT; CDR3aa: CASKFAGAKNTGELFF
j_gene: TRBJ2-3; v_gene: TRBV28; abundance: -; d_gene: TRBD2; CDR3nt: TGTGCCAGCAGTTGGACTAGCGATACGCAGTATTTT; CDR3aa: CASSWTSDTQYF
j_gene: TRBJ2-2; v_gene: TRBV5-1; abundance: -; d_gene: -; CDR3nt: TGCGCCAGCAGCTTAGGGGAAAGCAACACCGGGGAGCTGTTTTTT; CDR3aa: CASSLGESNTGELFF
j_gene: TRBJ1-1; v_gene: TRBV18; abundance: once; d_gene: TRBD1; CDR3nt: TGTGCCAGCGTGTGGGACAGGGGGCGCTTGGACACTGAAGCTTTCTTT; CDR3aa: CASVWDRGRLDTEAFF
j_gene: TRBJ2-1; v_gene: TRBV2; abundance: few; d_gene: TRBD2; CDR3nt: TGTGCCAGCAGTCACGGACTAGCGGGATACAATGAGCAGTTCTTC; CDR3aa: CASSHGLAGYNEQFF
j_gene: TRBJ1-5; v_gene: TRBV7-4; abundance: few; d_gene: TRBD1; CDR3nt: TGTGCCAGCAGCTTAGCGTGCCACCGGGACAGTCCTAATCAGCCCCAGCATTTT; CDR3aa: CASSLACHRDSPNQPQHF
j_gene: TRBJ2-7; v_gene: TRBV19; abundance: few; d_gene: -; CDR3nt: TGTGCCAGTAGTAAGCCGGGGCTCCCGTACGAGCAGTACTTC; CDR3aa: CASSKPGLPYEQYF
j_gene: TRBJ1-5; v_gene: TRBV10-3; abundance: -; d_gene: -; CDR3nt: TGTGCCATCAGTGAGGAACAGGCCGATCAGCCCCAGCATTTT; CDR3aa: CAISEEQADQPQHF